This TCR beta chain came from a study of blood T cell repertoires in COVID-19. Study summary: Italy, Spain and the United States were the sources of the convalescent and acute COVID-19 samples. T cells, B-cell-depleted T cells, or PBMCs provided the cDNA or gDNA that served as material.

How the authors handled the data: Amplification of reference gene primers was used by the study to estimate nucleated cell counts. TCRdb's table, derived via immunoSEQ multiplex PCR, lists solely in-frame clones and lacks some. V, J and clone size derive from that table, while D and trimming were established from the DNA sequence. The table lists about 110,000 clones, 76% of them singletons. The V and J ends lost 4 bases and 5 bases, in that order; junction bases with no gene match: 12. Germline-derived CDR1 and CDR2 are LGHDT and YNNKEL (reference sequence). The CDR3 length is 16 residues. The TCR comes from a woman older than 75 with acute or convalescent COVID-19. The chain joins TRBV3-1 (or the pseudogene TRBV3-2) to TRBJ2-5, with TRBD2 identical over 8 bases. The sequencing sample was made of peripheral blood. CDR3: CASSRSLAGMGETQYF. The CDR3, as DNA: TGTGCCAGCAGCCGATCCTTAGCGGGGATGGGTGAGACCCAGTACTTC.